These T cell receptor beta chains were read from a single sample in a study of human T cells and chemical hapten exposure. TCRdb ran MiXCR on the RACE reads and lists one entry per CDR3 protein. Of around 380,000 distinct CDR3 sequences in the sample, approximately 5% are singletons; the top ten hold about 7.7%. Sequencing used whole blood, obtained in connection with sensitization to the hapten diphenylcyclopropenone (DPC). The receptors were gathered from a woman younger than 30 with alopecia areata. Some clones in this sample may be carry-over from other donors' samples. The CDR3 runs from the conserved cysteine through the conserved F or W. Fields, in order: D gene, V gene, J gene, clone size, CDR3 DNA, CDR3 protein. D genes are given only for firm matches. For some rows the clone size is stated as once, few or many, or as a class when expanded; others skip it.

.	TRBV7-9	TRBJ1-3	many	TGTGCCAGCAGCTTACGAGGAAACACCATATATTTT	CASSLRGNTIYF
TRBD2	TRBV6-2/TRBV6-3	TRBJ2-5	few	TGTGCCAGCAGAGCCAGCGGGGTTGGGCAAGAGACCCAGTACTTC	CASRASGVGQETQYF
.	TRBV6-5	TRBJ1-4	.	TGTGCCAGCAGTTACGCGCACAATGAAAAACTGTTTTTT	CASSYAHNEKLFF
TRBD1	TRBV5-1	TRBJ1-1	many	TGCGCCAGCAGCTTGGAGACAGGGCAGGGATGGGGCACTGAAGCTTTCTTT	CASSLETGQGWGTEAFF
.	TRBV6-5	TRBJ2-2	.	TGTGCCAGCACCGGGGACACGGTCACCGGGGAGCTGTTTTTT	CASTGDTVTGELFF
TRBD2	TRBV20-1	TRBJ2-1	.	TGCAGTGCTTTCAAGACTAGCGGGGCATTTTACAATGAGCAGTTCTTC	CSAFKTSGAFYNEQFF
.	TRBV7-7	TRBJ1-3	many	TGTGCTAGCAGCTTAGAAGCGGGGCTCAGCTCTGGAAACACCATATATTTT	CASSLEAGLSSGNTIYF
.	TRBV9	TRBJ2-7	few	TGTGCCAGCAGCGGGCGGGACACAGCCCCCTACGAGCAGTACTTC	CASSGRDTAPYEQYF
.	TRBV7-3	TRBJ1-1	.	TGTGCCAGCAGCCCCTTTGGGGGTGGCGGCACTGAAGCTTTCTTT	CASSPFGGGGTEAFF
TRBD2	TRBV6-6	TRBJ2-3	few	TGTGCCAGCAGTTACGTATTAGCGGGGCAAACAGATACGCAGTATTTT	CASSYVLAGQTDTQYF
TRBD2	TRBV4-3	TRBJ2-1	few	TGCGCCAGCAGCCAAGAAGGCCTAGCGGGGGGGCCACGGTCCTACAATGAGCAGTTCTTC	CASSQEGLAGGPRSYNEQFF
.	TRBV7-9	TRBJ2-7	few	TGTGCCAGCCTCCGGGCCGAGGGACCCTACGAGCAGTACTTC	CASLRAEGPYEQYF
TRBD1	TRBV4-1	TRBJ1-6	few	TGCGCCAGCAGCCAAGATCCGGGACAGATCGATAATTCACCCCTCCACTTT	CASSQDPGQIDNSPLHF
TRBD1	TRBV9	TRBJ2-7	many	TGTGCCAGCAGCGTCTCTAGGACCAGGGGGCCGTACGAGCAGTACTTC	CASSVSRTRGPYEQYF
TRBD1	TRBV2	TRBJ1-2	many	TGTGCCAGCAGTGGGCCGGGACAGGGTCCTAACTATGGCTACACCTTC	CASSGPGQGPNYGYTF
.	TRBV7-9	TRBJ2-1	.	TGTGCCAGCAGCTTAACTGGGGACCCAGGAGACAATGAGCAGTTCTTC	CASSLTGDPGDNEQFF
.	TRBV6-5	TRBJ2-3	few	TGTGCCAGCAGTTACTCCCGCGGCGGGGGCACAGATACGCAGTATTTT	CASSYSRGGGTDTQYF
TRBD1	TRBV7-8	TRBJ1-6	.	TGTGCCAGCAGCATGCAGGGGGCGAATAATTCACCCCTCCACTTT	CASSMQGANNSPLHF
TRBD1	TRBV6-5	TRBJ2-3	.	TGTGCCAGCAAAAATTTAGGACAGGGTGGGGATACGCAGTATTTT	CASKNLGQGGDTQYF
.	TRBV10-3	TRBJ2-5	few	TGTGCCATCAGTGAGATGCGTGACACAGAGACCCAGTACTTC	CAISEMRDTETQYF
TRBD1	TRBV12-3/TRBV12-4	TRBJ2-4	.	TGTGCCAGCAGTTTCCCGGACAGGACCTTAGCCAAAAACATTCAGTACTTC	CASSFPDRTLAKNIQYF
TRBD1	TRBV6-5	TRBJ2-1	few	TGTGCCAGCAGTTACGATTACAGGACAGGGACCTACAATGAGCAGTTCTTC	CASSYDYRTGTYNEQFF
TRBD1	TRBV18	TRBJ1-1	many	TGTGCCAGCTCACCAGACAGGGGGGGTACGACTGAAGCTTTCTTT	CASSPDRGGTTEAFF
.	TRBV7-6	TRBJ2-3	many	TGTGCCAGCAGCCTTCAAGGGGGGGCTGATACGCAGTATTTT	CASSLQGGADTQYF
.	TRBV12-3/TRBV12-4	TRBJ2-2	few	TGTGCCAGCAGCTCCAGGATAGCGGGGGAGCTGTTTTTT	CASSSRIAGELFF
.	TRBV6-2/TRBV6-3	TRBJ1-6	.	TGTGCCCGTAAGGGGGTTTCTACCTATAATTCACCCCTCCACTTT	CARKGVSTYNSPLHF
.	TRBV7-2	TRBJ2-3	.	TGTGCCAGCAGCTTAGCAAGGCAGGGTTTGAAGGTGGATACGCAGTATTTT	CASSLARQGLKVDTQYF
.	TRBV5-4	TRBJ2-3	.	TGTGCCAGCAGCTTGGGGCCTTTCACAGATACGCAGTATTTT	CASSLGPFTDTQYF
.	TRBV6-1	TRBJ1-2	few	TGTGCCAGCACCACGGCGGGAGGAGCTAACTATGGCTACACCTTC	CASTTAGGANYGYTF
.	TRBV28	TRBJ2-1	few	TGTGCCACCGGGACACCGCTCTCCTACAATGAGCAGTTCTTC	CATGTPLSYNEQFF
.	TRBV20-1	TRBJ1-5	.	TGCAGTGCTAGCGGGGGCCGCAATCAGCCCCAGCATTTT	CSASGGRNQPQHF
.	TRBV4-3	TRBJ1-5	many	TGCGCCAGCAGCCAAGACCCGGGACACGGCAATCAGCCCCAGCATTTT	CASSQDPGHGNQPQHF
.	TRBV3-1	TRBJ2-7	.	TGTGCCAGCAGCCAAGGGGGCAGGGCCGGAGGGTACGAGCAGTACTTC	CASSQGGRAGGYEQYF
.	TRBV4-1	TRBJ2-7	few	TGCGCCAGCAGCCAAGCGATACAGGGTTCCTACGAGCAGTACTTC	CASSQAIQGSYEQYF
.	TRBV10-3	TRBJ1-1	.	TGTGCCATCAGAGGACGAAACCTGAACACTGAAGCTTTCTTT	CAIRGRNLNTEAFF
.	TRBV5-1	TRBJ2-3	many	TGCGCCAGCAGCGGGGAGGGACAGAATACGCAGTATTTT	CASSGEGQNTQYF
.	TRBV5-1	TRBJ1-2	many	TGCGCCAGCAGCTTGCGTGGTCGGGACTATGGCTACACCTTC	CASSLRGRDYGYTF
.	TRBV20-1	TRBJ1-1	.	TGCAGTGCTCCGGGACGACGGGGGGCCCAGAACACTGAAGCTTTCTTT	CSAPGRRGAQNTEAFF
.	TRBV6-2/TRBV6-3	TRBJ1-5	many	TGTGCCAGCAGACGACTGGGCACTCTTACGTCCCAGCATTTT	CASRRLGTLTSQHF
.	TRBV27	TRBJ1-6	.	TGTGCCAGCAGTTTGGTTAAGGGAGGTTCACCCCTCCACTTT	CASSLVKGGSPLHF
TRBD1	TRBV10-3	TRBJ2-7	few	TGTGCCATCAGTGGCGGGGACAGGGGCTACGAGCAGTACTTC	CAISGGDRGYEQYF
TRBD1	TRBV14	TRBJ1-2	few	TGTGCCAGCAGCCAGGGCCCGGGACAGGGGGCGTATCAACCTGGCTACACCTTC	CASSQGPGQGAYQPGYTF
.	TRBV12-3/TRBV12-4	TRBJ2-5	few	TGTGCCAGCAGTTTTAAGGGGGAAGAGACCCAGTACTTC	CASSFKGEETQYF
.	TRBV7-2	TRBJ2-1	.	TGTGCCAGCAGCTTGGCCCCGTACAATGAGCAGTTCTTC	CASSLAPYNEQFF
.	TRBV2	TRBJ1-1	.	TGTGCCAGCAGGGAATTTTCGGGGGTCCCTGAAGCTTTCTTT	CASREFSGVPEAFF
.	TRBV7-2	TRBJ2-2	many	TGTGCCAGCAGCTTACCCGAGAGCTGGGACACCGGGGAGCTGTTTTTT	CASSLPESWDTGELFF
TRBD1	TRBV29-1	TRBJ2-7	.	TGCAGCGTTGAAGACCGGGACAGGGGGATATACGAGCAGTACTTC	CSVEDRDRGIYEQYF
.	TRBV20-1	TRBJ1-1	few	TGCAGTGCTAGAGGCGGACAGAACACTGAAGCTTTCTTT	CSARGGQNTEAFF
.	TRBV12-3/TRBV12-4	TRBJ2-2	few	TGTGCCAGCAGTTTGAACAGGGCCACCGGGGAGCTGTTTTTT	CASSLNRATGELFF
.	TRBV29-1	TRBJ1-1	many	TGCAGCACCCAGACGGCCTACACTGAAGCTTTCTTT	CSTQTAYTEAFF
.	TRBV6-5	TRBJ1-6	.	TGTGCCAGCAGCCGCCGGACCGGGGCGGAATCACCCCTCCACTTT	CASSRRTGAESPLHF
.	TRBV29-1	TRBJ1-2	.	TGCAGCGTGGGGTTGGTGGGATATGGCTACACCTTC	CSVGLVGYGYTF
.	TRBV6-1	TRBJ2-6	many	TGTGCCAGCAGTGAAGGTTACGGGAGCTCTGGGGCCAACGTCCTGACTTTC	CASSEGYGSSGANVLTF
.	TRBV4-1	TRBJ1-5	many	TGCGCCAGCAGAGACCCCTATAGCAATCAGCCCCAGCATTTT	CASRDPYSNQPQHF
.	TRBV3-1	TRBJ1-1	.	TGTGCCAGCAGCCAGGTCGGATGGTACACTGAAGCTTTCTTT	CASSQVGWYTEAFF
.	TRBV19	TRBJ2-7	.	TGTGCCAGTAGTATGAACAAGGAGAGCTACGAGCAGTACTTC	CASSMNKESYEQYF
.	TRBV18	TRBJ2-1	few	TGTGCCAGCTCAGGTGGAAGAAGCTCCTACAATGAGCAGTTCTTC	CASSGGRSSYNEQFF
TRBD1	TRBV4-2	TRBJ1-5	many	TGTGCCAGCAGCCAAGATCGGCGTTTGGGACAGTCGAATAGCAATCAGCCCCAGCATTTT	CASSQDRRLGQSNSNQPQHF
TRBD1	TRBV6-5	TRBJ2-3	many	TGTGCCAGCACATCGGACAGGGCGTACTCTAGCACAGATACGCAGTATTTT	CASTSDRAYSSTDTQYF